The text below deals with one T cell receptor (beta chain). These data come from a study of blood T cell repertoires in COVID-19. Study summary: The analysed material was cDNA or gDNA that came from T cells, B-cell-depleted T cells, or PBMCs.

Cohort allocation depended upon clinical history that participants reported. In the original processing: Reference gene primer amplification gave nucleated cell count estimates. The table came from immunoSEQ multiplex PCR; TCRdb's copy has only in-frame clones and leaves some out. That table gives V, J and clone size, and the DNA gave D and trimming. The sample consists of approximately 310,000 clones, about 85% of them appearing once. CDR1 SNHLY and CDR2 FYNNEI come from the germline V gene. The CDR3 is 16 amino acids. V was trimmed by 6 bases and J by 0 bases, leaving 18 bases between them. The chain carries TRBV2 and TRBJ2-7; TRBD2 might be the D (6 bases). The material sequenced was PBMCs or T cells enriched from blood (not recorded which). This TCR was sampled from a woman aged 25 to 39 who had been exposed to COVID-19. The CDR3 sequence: CASSPFSSEFSYEQYF. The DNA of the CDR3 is TGTGCCAGCAGCCCCTTCTCTAGCGAATTCTCCTACGAGCAGTACTTC.